The 26 T cell receptor beta chains presented below share a single source sample, sequenced in a study of cytomegalovirus exposure and HLA in healthy donors. Amplification used 60 Vbeta primers and 13 Jbeta primers. TCRdb's table, derived via immunoSEQ multiplex PCR, lists solely in-frame clones and lacks some. The sample shows some 90,000 clones, 76% of them seen only once. Sequenced: PBMCs. The receptors were gathered from a man aged 40-50 years in good health and CMV-seronegative.

There are a few counts of this clone. This chain uses TRBV27 with TRBJ2-7, with TRBD1 identical over 9 bases. The length of the CDR3 is 13 residues. V shed 6 bases and J 3 bases; nucleotides not matched to a gene: 3. The germline V gene encodes CDR1 MNHEY and CDR2 SMNVEV (reference sequence). Here the CDR3 reads CASRETGGYEQYF. The CDR3 region has the DNA TGTGCCAGCAGGGAGACAGGGGGCTACGAGCAGTACTTC.

This clone was picked up a small number of times. This chain links TRBV28 with TRBJ2-5; no definite D call. Per germline, CDR1 MDHEN and CDR2 SYDVKM. The CDR3 spans 13 residues. With 2 bases removed from V and 0 bases from J, the gap between germline ends came to 4 bases. For the CDR3, the DNA is TGTGCCAGCAGTTTAACTTACCAAGAGACCCAGTACTTC. This gives the protein CASSLTYQETQYF.

The chain couples TRBV6-1 to TRBJ2-7; TRBD1 matches 8 bases. The CDR3 spans 15 residues. Germline V gene lookup returns CDR1 MNHNS and CDR2 SASEGT. The V and J ends lost 9 bases and 4 bases, in that order; junction bases with no gene match: 14. The chain's CDR3 is CASLPRTGSFYEQYF. For the CDR3, the DNA is TGTGCCAGTCTACCAAGGACAGGGAGCTTTTACGAGCAGTACTTC.

This chain uses TRBV5-1 with TRBJ1-1; D perhaps matches TRBD1 (6 bases). The germline gives CDR1 SGHRS, CDR2 YFSETQ. Deletions cut 0 bases from V and 4 bases from J, with 7 bases between. The CDR3 contains 13 residues. Here the CDR3 DNA reads TGCGCCAGCAGCTTGGGAGGGGGCACTGAAGCTTTCTTT. Translated, it gives CASSLGGGTEAFF.

The V call is TRBV27, the J call TRBJ1-5, with 10 bases fitting TRBD1. The CDR3 sequence is 17 residues long. CDR1 MNHEY and CDR2 SMNVEV come from the germline V gene (reference sequence). J lost 3 bases, V lost 5 bases, and 10 bases had no gene match. CDR3 residues: CASSPGTGVYNNQPQHF. The CDR3 nucleotides read TGTGCCAGCAGTCCTGGGACAGGGGTCTATAACAATCAGCCCCAGCATTTT.

The chain is built from TRBV5-6 and TRBJ2-1, with 9 bases that match TRBD2. The CDR3 length is 16 residues. The V and J ends lost 4 bases and 0 bases, in that order; junction bases with no gene match: 5. Germline V gene sequence: CDR1 SGHDT, CDR2 YYEEEE. The CDR3 DNA reads as TGTGCCAGCAGCCTTAGCGGGGGTGGCTCCTACAATGAGCAGTTCTTC. Its translation: CASSLSGGGSYNEQFF.

This clone was counted between two and nine times. CDR3 protein: CASSLEASGGPNTGELFF. The CDR3 DNA is TGTGCCAGCAGCCTAGAAGCTAGCGGGGGGCCGAACACCGGGGAGCTGTTTTTT. The chain employs TRBV4-2 and TRBJ2-2, with TRBD2 identical over 11 bases. CDR3 size: 18 residues. J was trimmed by 0 bases and V by 4 bases; bases with no gene match: 7. Germline CDR1 is LGHNA and CDR2 is YNFKEQ.

The chain joins TRBV18 to TRBJ1-5; D gene uncertain. Deletions cut 6 bases from V and 2 bases from J, with 8 bases between. Germline lookup yields CDR1 KGHSH and CDR2 LQKENI. The CDR3 totals 13 residues. In DNA, the CDR3 is TGTGCCAGCTCCCGGGATGGCAATCAGCCCCAGCATTTT. This translates into CASSRDGNQPQHF.

The chain uses TRBV28 and TRBJ1-1; possibly TRBD1 for D (5 bases). In germline, CDR1 is MDHEN, CDR2 SYDVKM. This CDR3 region has 16 residues. Trimming shortened V by 1 base and J by 1 base, and 13 bases separated the two germline ends. In DNA, the CDR3 is TGTGCCAGCAGTTTATCAGGGTATAAGGGGAACACTGAAGCTTTCTTT. Translation gives CASSLSGYKGNTEAFF.

The rearrangement joins TRBV4-2 to TRBJ2-3, with D possibly being TRBD2 (6 bases). Per the germline V gene, CDR1 is LGHNA and CDR2 is YNFKEQ. V was trimmed by 3 bases and J by 2 bases, leaving 15 bases between them. CDR3 length equals 16 residues. CDR3 nucleotides: TGTGCCAGCAGCCAGCCGGGGACTTCCCCCACAGATACGCAGTATTTT. Translating gives CASSQPGTSPTDTQYF.

This chain links TRBV2 with TRBJ1-1; D is undetermined. CDR3 length: 13 residues. With 4 bases removed from V and 4 bases from J, the gap between germline ends came to 10 bases. Germline CDR1 and CDR2: SNHLY and FYNNEI. CDR3 DNA: TGTGCCAGCAGTGTAAACAGTGGCACTGAAGCTTTCTTT. Translating gives CASSVNSGTEAFF.

The chain links TRBV4-3 to TRBJ1-2; a weak D match, TRBD1 (5 bases). The CDR3 has 14 residues. The V and J ends lost 0 bases and 8 bases respectively, with 13 bases between them. The germline CDR1 and CDR2 sequences are LGHNA and YSLEER. The CDR3 here is CASSQERVGGGYTF. The CDR3 DNA follows: TGCGCCAGCAGCCAAGAGAGGGTCGGGGGGGGCTACACCTTC.

This clone occurred a few times. The chain is built from TRBV14 and TRBJ1-6, with D tentatively TRBD1 (5 bases). Between the trimmed V and J ends, which lost 0 bases and 12 bases, there was a span of 12 bases. Germline CDR1 reads SGHDN; CDR2 reads FVKESK. This CDR3 spans 14 amino acids. The CDR3 here is CASSQDLDMGPLHF. DNA for the CDR3: TGTGCCAGCAGCCAAGATTTGGACATGGGACCCCTCCACTTT.

This clone appeared once. This chain joins TRBV30 and TRBJ1-1; TRBD1 is a possible D gene (6 bases). CDR1 and CDR2 (germline): GTSNPN, SVGIG (reference sequence). V lost 3 bases, J lost 1 base, and 21 bases lay in between. The CDR3 sequence is 17 residues long. The CDR3 DNA sequence: TGTGCCTGGAGGATCCTCTCCTGGGGGGGGCAGAACACTGAAGCTTTCTTT. Translating gives CAWRILSWGGQNTEAFF.

This sequence joins TRBV7-2 and TRBJ1-2; TRBD1 matches at 10 bases. Germline V gene sequence: CDR1 SGHTA, CDR2 FQGNSA. This CDR3 has 15 amino acids. The V and J ends lost 4 bases and 5 bases, in that order; junction bases with no gene match: 7. The CDR3 DNA sequence: TGTGCCAGCAGCTCCGGGACAGGGGAACTTTATGGCTACACCTTC. It is translated as CASSSGTGELYGYTF.

This chain connects TRBV7-9 to TRBJ1-2; 7 nucleotides match TRBD1. The CDR3 is made up of 14 amino acids. With 1 base clipped from V and 10 bases from J, the junction kept 9 bases outside the gene matches. The germline gives CDR1 SEHNR, CDR2 FQNEAQ (reference sequence). DNA of the CDR3: TGTGCCAGCAGCTTAGGCACAGGGGTGGACTTCTACACCTTC. This sequence encodes CASSLGTGVDFYTF.

The chain recombines TRBV7-7 with TRBJ2-1, with 16 positions matching TRBD2. The CDR3 is made up of 14 amino acids. J gave up 10 bases and V 5 bases, and 2 bases lay outside the gene matches. The germline V gene has CDR1 SSHAT and CDR2 FNYEAQ (reference sequence). The CDR3 DNA sequence: TGTGCCAGCAGCCTGGGACTAGCGGGGGGGGAGCAGTTCTTC. This codes for CASSLGLAGGEQFF.

As concerns this clone: A read error may produce the germline difference seen at one junction end. This sequence joins TRBV7-9 and TRBJ1-2; D perhaps matches TRBD1 (6 bases). The CDR3 has 16 residues. Germline V gene sequence: CDR1 SEHNR, CDR2 FQNEAQ (reference sequence). CDR3 residues: CSSSLAPQGLGYGYAF. CDR3 nucleotides: TGTTCCAGCAGCTTAGCGCCCCAGGGGCTTGGCTATGGCTACGCCTTC.

V gene TRBV25-1 combines with J gene TRBJ1-6, with TRBD1 matching over 9 bases. CDR1 is MGHDK, CDR2 SYGVNS, per germline. V lost 0 bases to trimming and J lost 7 bases; unmatched junction nucleotides: 4. The CDR3 runs 16 residues. In DNA, the CDR3 is TGTGCCAGCAGTGAATATGTGGGGACAGGGAATTCACCCCTCCACTTT. This encodes CASSEYVGTGNSPLHF.

This clone was seen only a few times. V and J are TRBV6-4 and TRBJ2-1, with 9 bases fitting TRBD2. The CDR3 contains 15 residues. V trimming: 3 bases; J trimming: 10 bases; junction bases outside the gene matches: 10. Germline V gene data show CDR1 as MRHNA and CDR2 as SNTAGT. DNA for the CDR3: TGTGCCAGCAGTGAATCTGCGGGGGGGCATGTAGAGCAGTTCTTC. Translation: CASSESAGGHVEQFF.

CDR3 coding DNA: TGTGCCAGCAGCTCCTCTGGGCGTGTCCACGAGCAGTACTTC. Its protein is CASSSSGRVHEQYF. This chain connects TRBV7-9 to TRBJ2-7; D unresolved. Trimming stripped 4 bases from V and 5 bases from J, with 15 bases between. The CDR3 covers 14 residues. CDR1 SEHNR and CDR2 FQNEAQ come from the germline V gene (reference sequence). Complete variable domain (other parts from reference TRBV7-9 and TRBJ2-7): DTGVSQNPRHKITKRGQNVTFRCDPISEHNRLYWYRQTLGQGPEFLTYFQNEAQLEKSRLLSDRFSAERPKGSFSTLEIQRTEQGDSAMYLCASSSSGRVHEQYFGPGTRLTVT.

The chain links TRBV2 to TRBJ1-2, with 7 bases lining up with TRBD1. V trimming: 7 bases; J trimming: 6 bases; junction bases outside the gene matches: 5. The germline CDR1 and CDR2 sequences are SNHLY and FYNNEI. The CDR3 totals 12 residues. CDR3 in DNA: TGTGCCAGCATGCAGGGGGGACATGGCTACACCTTC. It specifies CASMQGGHGYTF.

The chain is built from TRBV19 and TRBJ1-5; D possibly corresponds to TRBD1 (5 bases). The CDR3 consists of 13 residues. V was cut by 8 bases and J by 4 bases, with 12 bases left in between. Germline V gene lookup returns CDR1 LNHDA and CDR2 SQIVND (reference sequence). The CDR3, as DNA: TGTGCCAGTGCCTCCAGGGTTAATCAGCCCCAGCATTTT. This gives the protein CASASRVNQPQHF.

The V gene is TRBV2, the J gene TRBJ2-2; the match to TRBD1 covers 9 bases. The CDR3 is 17 amino acids. J lost 4 bases, V lost 5 bases, and 11 bases had no gene match. Germline values: CDR1 SNHLY, CDR2 FYNNEI. The CDR3 region has the DNA TGTGCCAGCAGTTACAGGGGGCCGAAACGGTCCACCGGGGAGCTGTTTTTT. Its translation is CASSYRGPKRSTGELFF.

The rearrangement links TRBV7-3 to TRBJ1-1; TRBD1 matches at 7 bases. Germline V gives CDR1 SGHTA, CDR2 FQGTGA. The CDR3 extends over 15 amino acids. V lost 2 bases, J lost 4 bases, and 7 bases stayed unmatched. CDR3 protein: CASSLETGAGTEAFF. The CDR3 nucleotides are TGTGCCAGCAGCTTAGAAACAGGGGCCGGCACTGAAGCTTTCTTT.

The rearrangement joins TRBV7-2 to TRBJ1-2; TRBD1 matches at 8 bases. The CDR3 extends over 15 amino acids. The V gene's germline CDR1 is SGHTA and CDR2 FQGNSA. The ends lost 0 bases at V and 5 bases at J; junction bases unmatched: 5. The CDR3 DNA is TGTGCCAGCAGCTTAGCGCCAGGGGGCCAGTATGGCTACACCTTC. Residues: CASSLAPGGQYGYTF.